Shown below are 29 T cell receptor beta chains from a single sample sequenced in a study of metastatic and nonmetastatic thyroid tumors. TCRdb re-called clones from the PCR reads using MiXCR. The data contain about 9,100 clones, roughly 21% of them singletons. No treatment had been given to any patient before thyroid surgery. The sequenced sample consisted of adjacent normal tissue. All receptors derive from a female donor with papillary thyroid cancer or a benign thyroid nodule (not recorded which). Some clones in this sample may be carry-over from other donors' samples.

As concerns this clone: Distinct nucleotide sequences in the sample also encode this CDR3. The CDR3 is CASRIGNTIYF. CDR3 coding DNA: TGTGCCAGCAGGATTGGAAACACCATATATTTT. The genes are TRBV6-2 or TRBV6-3 and TRBJ1-3; D is uncertain. This CDR3 comprises 11 residues. Deletions cut 6 bases from V and 3 bases from J, with 3 bases between. Germline V CDR1 and CDR2: MNHEY, SVGEGT.

With respect to this clone: This may be a read error: a much more frequent sequence differs by one nucleotide. J is TRBJ1-4 and V is TRBV5-4; D possibly corresponds to TRBD1 (6 bases). This CDR3 comprises 15 residues. The germline gives CDR1 SGHNT, CDR2 YYREEE (reference sequence). The CDR3 bases are TGTGCCGGCAGCTCCGGACAGTGGAATAATGAAAAACTGTTTTTT. It is translated as CAGSSGQWNNEKLFF.

The V and J genes are TRBV5-1 and TRBJ2-3; 8 bases are a match to TRBD2. The CDR3 has 17 amino acids. After removal of 0 bases from V and 6 bases from J, the junction contained 12 bases not matched to a gene. Per the germline V gene, CDR1 is SGHRS and CDR2 is YFSETQ. CDR3 sequence (DNA): TGCGCCAGCAGCTTGGGCCGCTCTAGCGGGCTAGGCGATACGCAGTATTTT. Its protein is CASSLGRSSGLGDTQYF.

This clone was seen many times. The CDR3 loop is CASSQGILSSYEQYF. The DNA for the CDR3 is TGTGCCAGCAGCCAGGGCATACTGAGCTCCTACGAGCAGTACTTC. V is TRBV3-1 and J is TRBJ2-7, with D uncertain. V lost 3 bases to trimming and J lost 0 bases, with 12 bases between them. The CDR3 contains 15 residues. Per the germline V gene, CDR1 is LGHDT and CDR2 is YNNKEL (reference sequence).

V gene TRBV5-1 combines with J gene TRBJ2-7; 13 nucleotides line up with TRBD2. The CDR3 has 14 amino acids. The germline gives CDR1 SGHRS, CDR2 YFSETQ. The junction had 2 bases not matched to a gene; V was cut back by 4 bases and J by 4 bases. The CDR3 nucleotides are TGCGCCAGCAGCAAGGGACTAGCGGGGTACGAGCAGTACTTC. Its translation: CASSKGLAGYEQYF.

The sample holds a few counts of this clone. The chain uses TRBV9 and TRBJ2-2; no definite D call. The CDR3 has 12 residues. CDR1 SGDLS and CDR2 YYNGEE come from the germline V gene. V gave up 7 bases and J gave up 7 bases, with 11 bases separating them. The CDR3 DNA follows: TGTGCCAGCGGAGTGGGTCTCGGGGAGCTGTTTTTT. Amino acids: CASGVGLGELFF.

The table lists this clone with many counts. V gene TRBV30 combines with J gene TRBJ2-3, with 8 bases aligning to TRBD2. Germline assignment: CDR1 GTSNPN and CDR2 SVGIG (reference sequence). The CDR3 is made up of 15 amino acids. The CDR3: CATHSGIGSTDTQYF. The CDR3 nucleotides are TGTGCGACCCATAGCGGGATAGGTAGCACAGATACGCAGTATTTT.

Relative to its sample, this clone is medium-sized. The chain links TRBV6-1 to TRBJ1-1; D is unclear. Germline V gives CDR1 MNHNS, CDR2 SASEGT. The CDR3 runs to 15 residues. The ends were cut back, 4 bases at V and 0 bases at J, with 12 bases in the middle. CDR3 amino acids: CASSVSGYMNTEAFF. CDR3 coding DNA: TGTGCCAGCAGTGTTTCGGGGTATATGAACACTGAAGCTTTCTTT.

There are many counts of this clone. This chain uses TRBV5-5 with TRBJ2-1; D ambiguous. Trimming took 2 bases from V and 5 from J, leaving 20 bases between them. The germline V gene has CDR1 SGHKS and CDR2 YYEKEE (reference sequence). This CDR3 spans 17 amino acids. The DNA for the CDR3 is TGTGCCAGCAGCTTAGGGCTCCGGTACGAGTCCCACAATGAGCAGTTCTTC. As protein: CASSLGLRYESHNEQFF. Full variable domain (rest looked up from reference TRBV5-5 and TRBJ2-1): DAGVTQSPTHLIKTRGQQVTLRCSPISGHKSVSWYQQVLGQGPQFIFQYYEKEERGRGNFPDRFSARQFPNYSSELNVNALLLGDSALYLCASSLGLRYESHNEQFFGPGTRLTVL.

This clone occurred a few times. The sample has other DNA sequences that encode this CDR3 too. The chain couples TRBV30 to TRBJ2-7; TRBD1 matches at 7 bases. CDR3 length: 14 amino acids. Germline CDR1 reads GTSNPN; CDR2 reads SVGIG (reference sequence). Unmatched junction bases numbered 6, after V lost 0 bases and J lost 4 bases. The CDR3 nucleotides read TGTGCCTGGAGTGTTTCCGGGACAGCTTACGAGCAGTACTTC. Protein product: CAWSVSGTAYEQYF. Complete variable domain (other parts from reference TRBV30 and TRBJ2-7): SQTIHQWPATLVQPVGSPLSLECTVEGTSNPNLYWYRQAAGRGLQLLFYSVGIGQISSEVPQNLSASRPQDRQFILSSKKLLLSDSGFYLCAWSVSGTAYEQYFGPGTRLTVT.

The J gene is TRBJ2-7, the V gene TRBV11-2; 10 bases fit TRBD2. V was clipped by 5 bases and J by 7 bases; unmatched bases: 20. The CDR3 runs 18 residues. From germline, CDR1 is SGHAT and CDR2 FQNNGV. As DNA, the CDR3 is TGTGCCAGCAGCCCCTCATGGCGGCTAGCGGGAGATACGGGAGAGCAGTACTTC. It yields the protein CASSPSWRLAGDTGEQYF.

This clone was counted between two and nine times. The germline gene is not matched at one end of the junction; a read error may be the cause. The chain carries TRBV6-2 or TRBV6-3 and TRBJ1-6, with TRBD1 matching over 7 bases. Germline V gene lookup returns CDR1 MNHEY and CDR2 SVGEGT. The CDR3 consists of 15 residues. Here the CDR3 DNA reads TGTGCCAGCAGTACTAGGTCAGGGGGGTTTTCACCACTCCAATTT. Its translation: CASSTRSGGFSPLQF.

There are a few counts of this clone. The chain joins TRBV27 to TRBJ2-7; no reliable D call. V lost 2 bases and J lost 3, with 11 bases in between. This CDR3 spans 14 amino acids. Germline V gives CDR1 MNHEY, CDR2 SMNVEV (reference sequence). CDR3 coding DNA: TGTGCCAGCAGTTTACGAGTACCAAACTACGAGCAGTACTTC. This codes for CASSLRVPNYEQYF.

This clone was counted only a few times. V is TRBV12-3 or TRBV12-4 and J is TRBJ1-1, with 8 bases aligning to TRBD1. After removal of 2 bases from V and 7 bases from J, the junction contained 6 bases not matched to a gene. The CDR3 has 14 amino acids. Written as DNA, the CDR3 is TGTGCCAGCAGTTTAAGTAGGGACAGGTTTGAAGCTTTCTTT. Translated, it gives CASSLSRDRFEAFF.

This clone has only a few counts. V is TRBV6-7 and J is TRBJ2-5; 11 nucleotides line up with TRBD2. TRBV6-7 is treated as an ORF (open reading frame) with a function not yet certain. This CDR3 is 15 amino acids long. The trim removed 6 bases at V and 5 bases at J, leaving 8 bases unmatched. Here the CDR3 reads CASRVLAGEVETQYF. CDR3 sequence (DNA): TGTGCCAGCAGAGTACTAGCGGGAGAGGTGGAGACCCAGTACTTC.

This clone is deemed large (0.1 to 1%). The gene calls are TRBV19 and TRBJ2-3; 7 positions agree with TRBD2. The CDR3 is made up of 15 amino acids. J gave up 7 bases and V 6 bases, and 13 bases lay outside the gene matches. Germline CDR1 reads LNHDA; CDR2 reads SQIVND (reference sequence). CDR3 amino acids: CASSQSGGRTYTQYF. The DNA for the CDR3 is TGTGCCAGTAGCCAATCGGGGGGACGCACCTATACGCAGTATTTT.

Only a few counts were recorded for this clone. The chain recombines TRBV6-1 with TRBJ2-4; D gene uncertain. The CDR3 contains 14 residues. V lost 6 bases and J 0 bases, leaving 9 bases between the germline ends. Looked up from germline, CDR1 is MNHNS and CDR2 is SASEGT. The CDR3 sequence is CASRSAEAKNIQYF. The CDR3 coding sequence is TGTGCCAGCAGATCGGCGGAAGCCAAAAACATTCAGTACTTC.

This clone is judged medium-sized (0.01 to 0.1%). The chain employs TRBV5-1 and TRBJ2-1, with 10 bases aligning to TRBD2. There are 14 residues in the CDR3. Germline V gene sequence: CDR1 SGHRS, CDR2 YFSETQ. Unmatched junction bases numbered 3, after V lost 4 bases and J lost 5 bases. The CDR3 is CASSALAGNNEQFF. DNA of the CDR3: TGCGCCAGCAGCGCACTAGCGGGGAACAATGAGCAGTTCTTC.

This clone appeared many times. This chain joins TRBV6-1 and TRBJ2-1, with D possibly matching TRBD2 (6 bases). Germline CDR1 is MNHNS and CDR2 is SASEGT. Trimming left V 5 bases short and J 2 bases short, with 13 bases between. The CDR3 totals 15 residues. The CDR3 loop is CASSTMRDAYNEQFF. CDR3 nucleotides: TGTGCCAGCAGTACCATGCGGGACGCCTACAATGAGCAGTTCTTC.

Regarding this clone: One end of the junction varies from germline; a read error may be responsible. The chain links TRBV7-3 to TRBJ2-5; perhaps TRBD1 as D (6 bases). The CDR3 covers 14 residues. Germline V gene data show CDR1 as SGHTA and CDR2 as FQGTGA. CDR3 protein: CASIPTGRGETQYF. The CDR3 DNA is TGTGCCAGCATCCCGACGGGCAGGGGAGAGACCCAGTACTTT.

Sample share makes this clone medium-sized. V is TRBV27 and J is TRBJ1-2, with D perhaps TRBD1 (6 bases). Germline CDR1 and CDR2: MNHEY and SMNVEV (reference sequence). V lost 2 bases to trimming and J lost 3 bases, with 7 bases between them. CDR3 length: 13 residues. The CDR3 region has the DNA TGTGCCAGCAGTTTAAAGGGGGACTATGGCTACACCTTC. It translates to CASSLKGDYGYTF.

The rearrangement uses TRBV12-3 or TRBV12-4 and TRBJ1-5, with 8 bases lining up with TRBD1. Trimming took 6 bases from V and 5 from J; bases not matched to a gene: 9. This CDR3 is built from 15 residues. The CDR3 DNA reads TGTGCCAGCAGAACAGGGACAGGTGCCTATCAGCCCCAGCATTTT. As protein: CASRTGTGAYQPQHF.

This rearrangement joins TRBV5-1 to TRBJ2-2; D might be TRBD2 (7 bases). Germline lookup yields CDR1 SGHRS and CDR2 YFSETQ. The ends were cut back, 6 bases at V and 7 bases at J, with 16 bases in the middle. This CDR3 region has 14 residues. The CDR3 sequence is CASNEGGVIGELFF. The CDR3 DNA is TGCGCCAGCAACGAAGGGGGGGTGATCGGGGAGCTGTTTTTT. The full variable domain, with the rest looked up from reference TRBV5-1 and TRBJ2-2, is KAGVTQTPRYLIKTRGQQVTLSCSPISGHRSVSWYQQTPGQGLQFLFEYFSETQRNKGNFPGRFSGRQFSNSRSEMNVSTLELGDSALYLCASNEGGVIGELFFGEGSRLTVL.

This clone was detected ten times or more. CDR3 nucleotide sequence: TGCGCCAGCAGCTTTTCTAGTATGAATGAGCAGTTCTTC. Translating it yields CASSFSSMNEQFF. The chain links TRBV5-1 to TRBJ2-1; D unresolved. The germline V and J ends were trimmed by 2 bases and 7 bases, with 10 bases remaining between them. Germline-derived CDR1 and CDR2 are SGHRS and YFSETQ. The CDR3 totals 13 residues. Based on the CDR3 plus reference TRBV5-1 and TRBJ2-1, the full variable domain is KAGVTQTPRYLIKTRGQQVTLSCSPISGHRSVSWYQQTPGQGLQFLFEYFSETQRNKGNFPGRFSGRQFSNSRSEMNVSTLELGDSALYLCASSFSSMNEQFFGPGTRLTVL.

This clone showed up just a few times. The chain recombines TRBV12-3 or TRBV12-4 with TRBJ1-1; TRBD1 agrees at 10 bases. V was pared by 5 bases and J by 4 bases, with 7 bases of the junction left unmatched. The CDR3 is 15 residues long. CDR3 nucleotides: TGTGCCAGCAGTGCCCGGACAGGGGGTGGCACTGAAGCTTTCTTT. It codes for CASSARTGGGTEAFF.

This chain joins TRBV5-1 and TRBJ2-7, with a tentative D call TRBD2 (6 bases). The germline V gene encodes CDR1 SGHRS and CDR2 YFSETQ. Trimming left V 0 bases short and J 3 bases short, with 13 bases between. CDR3 length: 15 residues. Here the CDR3 reads CASSLAPSAGYEQYF. The CDR3 nucleotides are TGCGCCAGCAGCTTGGCTCCGTCAGCGGGCTACGAGCAGTACTTC.

In this sample, this clone is medium-sized. The rearrangement links TRBV15 to TRBJ2-7; 11 bases are shared with TRBD1. The CDR3 sequence is 14 residues long. The germline V gene encodes CDR1 LNHNV and CDR2 YYDKDF (reference sequence). The J segment lost 4 bases and the V segment lost 5 bases, leaving 4 bases of the junction unmatched. This chain's CDR3 is CATSRDRGFYEQYF. CDR3 in DNA: TGTGCCACCAGCCGGGACAGGGGGTTTTACGAGCAGTACTTC. The full variable domain, completed using reference TRBV15 and TRBJ2-7, is DAMVIQNPRYQVTQFGKPVTLSCSQTLNHNVMYWYQQKSSQAPKLLFHYYDKDFNNEADTPDNFQSRRPNTSFCFLDIRSPGLGDTAMYLCATSRDRGFYEQYFGPGTRLTVT.

The rearrangement links TRBV11-2 to TRBJ2-7, with D perhaps matching TRBD1 (7 bases). Germline V gene sequence: CDR1 SGHAT, CDR2 FQNNGV. This CDR3 spans 18 amino acids. Trimming pared 4 bases from V and 5 bases from J, leaving 27 bases between. For the CDR3, the DNA is TGTGCCAGCAGCTCAGGGGGGCGTAACTCGCAGGGGAGGAACGAGCAGTACTTC. Protein product: CASSSGGRNSQGRNEQYF.

The chain recombines TRBV20-1 with TRBJ2-5, with 7 bases identical to TRBD1. The V segment lost 4 bases and the J segment 6 bases; nucleotides outside the gene matches: 5. The germline V gene has CDR1 DFQATT and CDR2 SNEGSKA (reference sequence). The CDR3 has 12 residues. The CDR3 here is CSATRQGQTQYF. CDR3 DNA sequence: TGCAGTGCTACCAGACAGGGACAGACCCAGTACTTC.